The entry below describes one TCR beta chain. Its antigen has not been determined. The data are from a study of cytomegalovirus exposure and HLA in healthy donors (dated by TCRdb to about 2017). In the study overall: An earlier analysis of some 600 of the donors reported over 250 Gb of sequence data and 117 million unique TCR beta sequences obtained from about 180 million T cells. About five DR-DQ haplotypes were treated as single units for association and clustering because of strong linkage in the cohort. Every repertoire in the discovery cohort had been generated on one and the same sequencing platform. Both class I and class II loci were covered by HLA typing, at four-digit resolution. The number of typed donors differed by locus: roughly 620-640 for A, B, C, DRB1 and DQB1; 522 for DQA1; 606 for DPA1; and around 490 for DPB1. Genome-wide SNP genotypes for about 65% of the 666 donors were used in a later genetic analysis, which treated that subset as a discovery cohort. A later analysis re-examined previously published TCR beta repertoires from several hundred donors and added high-resolution HLA genotyping to investigate patterns of TCR occurrence. Among 398 genotyped donors of the cohort, an average of approximately 240,000 unique TCR beta nucleotide sequences were sequenced per donor, approximately 20% of them non-productive. To decide whether each TCR beta V gene segment behaved as functional or pseudogenic, an earlier analysis of fewer than 750 of the donors relied on high-throughput TCR beta sequencing. High-throughput TCR immunosequencing, statistical association of individual TCRs with disease status, and machine learning were combined to predict cytomegalovirus infection status. Of the approximately 400 genotyped donors, about 80% fell in the genetic ancestry cluster associated with self-reported Caucasian donors. Donor age, sex, ethnicity and CMV serostatus were compiled together with the repertoire data. An early release that covered around 590 HLA-typed donors contained approximately 320 gigabases of sequencing data and approximately 85 million unique TCR sequences. The T cell repertoires of some 700 subjects were profiled by immunosequencing and related to cytomegalovirus serostatus. Rather than using new phenotypic data, the later analysis identified candidate immune exposures from TCR beta sequences and from how often those sequences occurred across donors. The aim of the study was to test whether cataloging public T cell receptors could identify signatures of past pathogen exposure. Besides the first cohort of approximately 670 subjects, a separate validation cohort made up of some 110 different subjects was used. The research as a whole found: An association between a missense DCLRE1C variant and V-gene and J-gene trimming of TCR beta chains was found in a later genetic analysis and replicated in an independent cohort. The study gave a list of around 170 TCR beta chains associated with cytomegalovirus. In vitro tests confirmed that a few of the cytomegalovirus-associated TCR beta chains recognize cytomegalovirus antigens. Roughly uniform sequencing depth across donors was assumed in presence/absence analyses, although this assumption may not hold. Linkage disequilibrium might explain the correlated functional status among segregating V segments, but an unknown experimental factor could not be excluded. Because HLA typing was missing for some donors at each locus, association tests included only the typed subset. Some IMGT-functional V segments, including TRBV6-2 and TRBV6-3, could not be distinguished by the 87-base-pair reads and were therefore excluded. In a later analysis, TCR association rates were found to vary across HLA loci, with the most associated TCRs seen for DRB1 alleles and the fewest for HLA-C alleles. This cohort had only TCR beta chains sequenced, and the lack of alpha or paired-chain data limited which features could be detected. An earlier analysis of some 590 of the donors showed that most TCR beta V segments appeared in productive rearrangements either about 90% or about 30% of the time, which broadly matched IMGT annotations. A cluster of highly shared sequence variants was judged likely to be a technical artifact of the sequencing pipeline. It was suggested by the authors that the approach could potentially be generalized to other disease states and immunological phenotypes. A further reported finding was that TCR beta sequences accurately predicted the HLA-A and HLA-B alleles for most subjects in the first cohort. CMV serostatus was the only immune exposure information available for the cohort. According to a later analysis, parvovirus B19, influenza, CMV and Epstein-Barr virus appeared linked to several top co-occurrence clusters. Assigning TCR associations to individual alleles was difficult when HLA alleles, especially DR and DQ, strongly co-occurred. Because counts were too low, seventeen rarely observed V segments, including chromosome 9 orphons, were excluded from the earlier analysis of 500 to 700 of the donors. Specific HLA alleles were associated with 18,000 or so TCR beta sequences at a false discovery rate of 0.05 in a later analysis. Compared with equally common non-associated chains, HLA-associated TCR beta chains in a later analysis were more clonally expanded and had lower generation probabilities. A later genetic analysis reported fewer N-insertions in productive TCRs among donors in an Asian-associated ancestry cluster than the roughly 720-donor mean. Across donors, most TCR sequences were observed very rarely, whereas some public TCRs were present in many individuals. Most CMV-associated TCR beta chains appeared to be HLA-restricted in a later analysis, and the HLA associations seemed to be driven largely by CMV exposure. The classifier was reported to diagnose cytomegalovirus status with high specificity and sensitivity in both the original and validation cohorts.

The cohort consisted of some 730 healthy bone marrow donors. All cohort members were sampled while nominally healthy, although unrecorded immune exposures were likely present. The donor was CMV seropositive and belonged to the group of 250 to 350 seropositive cohort members. A peripheral blood sample was collected from each donor, and TCR beta sequencing was performed on peripheral blood mononuclear cells. Genomic DNA was extracted from the blood cell samples with the Qiagen DNeasy Blood Extraction Kit. According to the germline V gene (reference sequence), CDR1 reads MNHEY and CDR2 reads SMNVEV. The V end loses 8 bases and the J end loses 1 base, and a stretch of 12 bases separates them. The CDR3 measures 14 amino acids from cysteine to phenylalanine. The read is trimmed to its CDR3 DNA, 42 bases read in frame from base 1. Libraries came from the immunoSEQ multiplex PCR assay. The multiplex PCR relied on a mix of 60 forward primers for TCR Vbeta segments and 13 reverse primers for TCR Jbeta segments. Amplification of the CDR3 region of rearranged TCR beta genes was performed with a multiplex PCR assay on genomic DNA. The amplified TCR beta libraries were sequenced on the Illumina HiSeq System as 87-base-pair reads. Concerning the study's data processing: A later analysis tallied 70 million to 100 million unique TCR beta chains across the 660 or so repertoires, and approximately 11 million of those chains were shared by two or more donors. A nearest-neighbor algorithm error-corrected the raw reads and collapsed the reads into unique sequences, merging closely related sequences to remove PCR and sequencing errors. Alignment of CDR3 sequences to IMGT reference sequences was used to assign V, D and J gene segments. For a sequence to be retained, at least a six-nucleotide match to both a V gene segment and a J gene segment was required. A rearrangement counted as productive if the CDR3 had no stop codons and remained in frame with V and J, and every other rearrangement counted as non-productive. CDR3 was defined by IMGT convention, running from the second conserved V-encoded cysteine to the conserved J-encoded phenylalanine. The earlier analysis of roughly 590 of the donors excluded any sequence lacking an unambiguous match to a single V gene segment. An earlier analysis of a few hundred of the donors called V segments functional above 56.7% productive rearrangements and segregating when the between-donor standard deviation exceeded 5%. A statistical classification framework was developed to diagnose cytomegalovirus status using the catalog of TCR beta chain sequences. A later analysis assigned V and J genes by comparing TCR nucleotide sequences with IMGT/GENE-DB human TR gene sequences. Using the TCRdist pipeline, a later analysis assigned CDR3 sequences along with most-parsimonious VDJ recombination scenarios. In a later analysis, every TCR beta chain was defined by the combination of its CDR3 amino acid sequence and its V-gene family, and reads without a unique V-gene family were dropped. In a later analysis, 500 to 650 highly shared, low-generation-probability nucleotide sequences were removed to address suspected cross-contamination and a sequencing artifact. For each public chain, a later analysis derived a clonal expansion index from normalized ranks of inferred template counts within each repertoire. Generation probabilities in a later analysis came from a VDJ recombination model fitted to out-of-frame rearrangements, and those results were checked against IGoR. A later analysis scored TCR-TCR, TCR-HLA and TCR-CMV co-occurrence with hypergeometric tests, applying a repertoire-size bias correction to TCR pairs. To estimate false discovery rates, a later analysis permuted the HLA or CMV assignments 20 times. In a later analysis, co-occurring TCRs were grouped with DBSCAN, and TCRdist sequence similarity was added when clustering was performed within HLA-allele-positive subsets. Co-occurrence clustering excluded repertoires with fewer than 30,000 or more than 120,000 public chains, plus five with anomalous nucleotide sharing. Sourced from immuneACCESS, this table was stored by TCRdb with only in-frame sequences that have V and J called. A share of the clones is absent; for the studies checked, an unresolved V gene accounts for under half, and the remainder has no known explanation. V and J calls and clone size are as listed in that table; D and trimming were resolved from the DNA. The sample's own table lists over 30,000 clones. The ten largest account for more than 3.5% of the sample.

The sequencing input was PBMCs. The sequence joins TRBV27 to TRBJ1-5, with the D gene call left open. This sequence originates from a woman in her thirties or forties in good health and CMV-seropositive. The CDR3 protein: CASGRPESNQPQHF. At the DNA level, the sequence is TGTGCCAGCGGCCGCCCAGAAAGCAATCAGCCCCAGCATTTT.